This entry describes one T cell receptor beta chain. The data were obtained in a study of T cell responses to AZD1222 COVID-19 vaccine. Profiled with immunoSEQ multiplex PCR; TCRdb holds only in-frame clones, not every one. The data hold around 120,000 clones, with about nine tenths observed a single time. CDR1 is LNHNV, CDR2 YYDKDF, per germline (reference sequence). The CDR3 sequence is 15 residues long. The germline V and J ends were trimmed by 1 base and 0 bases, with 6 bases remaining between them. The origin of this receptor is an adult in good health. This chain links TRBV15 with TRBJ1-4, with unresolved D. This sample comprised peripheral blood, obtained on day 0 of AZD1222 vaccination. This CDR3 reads CATSRVGTTNEKLFF. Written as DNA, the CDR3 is TGTGCCACCAGCAGAGTTGGTACAACTAATGAAAAACTGTTTTTT.